This T cell receptor beta chain was sequenced during a study of blood T cells in healthy people across ages. The extraction recovered at least 6 micrograms of total RNA per sample. CDR1 and CDR2 (germline): PRHDT, FYEKMQ (reference sequence). V was shortened by 6 bases and J by 1 base, with 9 bases between the two germline ends. The CDR3 is made up of 14 amino acids. A second PCR of 7 to 11 cycles used a sample-barcoded 5' primer and a J-beta primer mix. Each cDNA was tagged by a template-switch adaptor containing 12 random nucleotides. TCRdb re-called the 5' RACE reads with MiXCR, one entry per CDR3 protein. The data contain nearly 800,000 distinct CDR3 sequences, 25% of them singletons. This sample was also put to use in a study of T cells of mothers and their children. This second study notes: The donors comprised about 6 children and their three healthy Caucasian mothers.

The chain couples TRBV13 to TRBJ2-2, with unresolved D. This receptor was taken from a boy younger than 18 in good health. The sequenced material came from blood. The CDR3 is CASRSSLNTGELFF. The CDR3 region has the DNA TGTGCCAGCAGAAGTAGTTTGAACACCGGGGAGCTGTTTTTT.